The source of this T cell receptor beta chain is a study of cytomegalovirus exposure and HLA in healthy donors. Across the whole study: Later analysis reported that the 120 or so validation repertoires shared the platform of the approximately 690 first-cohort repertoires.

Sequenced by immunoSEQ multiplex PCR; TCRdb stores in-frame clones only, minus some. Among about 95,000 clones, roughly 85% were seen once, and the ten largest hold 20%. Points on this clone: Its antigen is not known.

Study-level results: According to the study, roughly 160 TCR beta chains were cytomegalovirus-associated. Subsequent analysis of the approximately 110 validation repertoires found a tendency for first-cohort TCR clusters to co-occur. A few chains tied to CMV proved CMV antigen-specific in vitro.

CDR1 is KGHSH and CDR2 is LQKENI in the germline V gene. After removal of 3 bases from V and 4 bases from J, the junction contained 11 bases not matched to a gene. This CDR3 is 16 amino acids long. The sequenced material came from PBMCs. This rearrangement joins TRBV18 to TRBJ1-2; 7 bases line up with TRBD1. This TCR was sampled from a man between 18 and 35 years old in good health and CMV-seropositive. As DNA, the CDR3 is TGTGCCAGCTCACCCAGGACAGGCACTCCCCTCTATGGCTACACCTTC. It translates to CASSPRTGTPLYGYTF.